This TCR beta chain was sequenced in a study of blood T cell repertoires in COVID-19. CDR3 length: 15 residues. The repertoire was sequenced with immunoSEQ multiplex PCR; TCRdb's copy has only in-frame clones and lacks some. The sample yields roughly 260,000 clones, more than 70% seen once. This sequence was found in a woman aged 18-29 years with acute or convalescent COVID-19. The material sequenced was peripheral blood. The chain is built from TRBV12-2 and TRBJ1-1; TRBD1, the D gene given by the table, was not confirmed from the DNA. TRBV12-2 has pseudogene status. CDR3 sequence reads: CASRPGQIMNTEAFF. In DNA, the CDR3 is TGTGCAAGTCGCCCGGGACAGATCATGAACACTGAAGCTTTCTTT.